These 17 T cell receptor beta chains came from one sample sequenced in a study of blood T cell repertoires in COVID-19. Assay: immunoSEQ multiplex PCR; the TCRdb copy retains only in-frame clones and omits some. This sample has 150,000 or so clones, with approximately 83% found just once. Specimen: peripheral blood. The receptors come from a man aged 55-75 years with acute or convalescent COVID-19.

The chain links TRBV6-2 or TRBV6-3 to TRBJ1-6; a weak D match, TRBD1 (5 bases). There are 14 residues in the CDR3. Germline assignment: CDR1 MNHEY and CDR2 SVGEGT. V lost 6 bases and J 9 bases, leaving 15 bases between the germline ends. CDR3 region: CASSNGGVGSPLHF. For the CDR3, the DNA is TGTGCCAGCAGCAACGGGGGGGTCGGTTCACCCCTCCACTTT.

The CDR3 sequence is CASSPGSGGRTEAFF. In DNA form, the CDR3 reads TGTGCCAGCAGCCCAGGTTCCGGGGGAAGGACTGAAGCTTTCTTT. V is TRBV3-1 (or the pseudogene TRBV3-2) and J is TRBJ1-1; perhaps TRBD1 as D (5 bases). The germline V gene has CDR1 LGHDT and CDR2 YNNKEL (reference sequence). Trimming took off 4 bases at V and 5 bases at J, with 17 bases between the two ends. The CDR3 contains 15 residues.

The rearrangement uses TRBV6-4 and TRBJ1-5, with TRBD1 as a possible D gene (6 bases). Germline CDR1 and CDR2: MRHNA and SNTAGT. CDR3 size: 15 residues. Between the trimmed V and J ends, which lost 0 bases and 8 bases, there was a span of 14 bases. CDR3 residues: CASSDSKDRSKPQHF. The CDR3 nucleotides read TGTGCCAGCAGTGACTCCAAAGACAGGTCGAAGCCCCAGCATTTT.

This clone was found once. The chain couples TRBV19 to TRBJ1-2, with 9 bases lining up with TRBD1. The trim removed 7 bases at V and 0 bases at J, leaving 9 bases unmatched. Germline V gives CDR1 LNHDA, CDR2 SQIVND (reference sequence). The CDR3 is 16 residues long. The CDR3 region is CASTFLTGGANYGYTF. The CDR3 bases are TGTGCCAGTACCTTCTTGACAGGGGGGGCTAACTATGGCTACACCTTC.

The chain is built from TRBV6-5 and TRBJ2-2; D is perhaps TRBD2 (6 bases). Germline V gene sequence: CDR1 MNHEY, CDR2 SVGAGI. The V gene lost 2 bases and the J gene lost 3 bases, with 10 bases spanning the gap. CDR3 length: 15 residues. CDR3 loop: CASSYGGLDTGELFF. The DNA for the CDR3 is TGTGCCAGCAGTTACGGGGGGTTGGACACCGGGGAGCTGTTTTTT.

The genes are TRBV18 and TRBJ2-3; 11 bases align to TRBD2. Germline assignment: CDR1 KGHSH and CDR2 LQKENI. The CDR3 runs 16 residues. Unmatched junction bases numbered 5, after V lost 6 bases and J lost 0 bases. In nucleotides, the CDR3 is TGTGCCAGCTCCCAGACTAGCGGGATAAGCACAGATACGCAGTATTTT. Translating it yields CASSQTSGISTDTQYF.

The rearrangement links TRBV14 to TRBJ1-2, with 7 bases matching TRBD1. Germline V CDR1 and CDR2: SGHDN, FVKESK. J lost 7 bases, V lost 9 bases, and 8 bases had no gene match. The CDR3 is 12 amino acids. CDR3 DNA: TGTGCCAGGGATGCACACAGGGGTGGCTACACCTTC. This gives the protein CARDAHRGGYTF.

V is TRBV28 and J is TRBJ2-1; D is possibly TRBD2 (5 bases). There are 16 residues in the CDR3. Trimming removed 6 bases at V and 1 base at J, with 16 bases between. The V gene's germline CDR1 is MDHEN and CDR2 SYDVKM. Here the CDR3 reads CASSSRRTRSYNEQFF. The CDR3 nucleotides read TGTGCCAGCAGCAGCCGGAGGACCAGGTCCTACAATGAGCAGTTCTTC.

This clone was detected only once. The gene calls are TRBV5-5 and TRBJ2-2; D call uncertain. The CDR3 runs 14 residues. Germline V gives CDR1 SGHKS, CDR2 YYEKEE (reference sequence). V lost 4 bases and J 5 bases, leaving 12 bases between the germline ends. CDR3 DNA: TGTGCCAGCAGCGAAAGTACAGAAACCGGGGAGCTGTTTTTT. The encoded protein is CASSESTETGELFF.

The chain is built from TRBV6-5 and TRBJ1-1, with D possibly TRBD1 on 6 matching bases. The germline V and J ends were trimmed by 6 bases and 5 bases, with 16 bases remaining between them. Germline CDR1 reads MNHEY; CDR2 reads SVGAGI. The CDR3 is 14 residues long. The DNA for the CDR3 is TGTGCCAGCAGCTTCACAGGGCAGGGAACTGAAGCTTTCTTT. It codes for CASSFTGQGTEAFF.

The table lists this clone with a count of one. The chain employs TRBV4-1 and TRBJ2-7; D unresolved. Germline CDR1 and CDR2: MGHRA and YSYEKL. This CDR3 region has 16 residues. The ends were cut back, 0 bases at V and 7 bases at J, with 19 bases in the middle. CDR3 protein: CASSQDMGFGSGEQYF. The CDR3 DNA reads TGCGCCAGCAGCCAAGATATGGGTTTTGGGTCCGGGGAGCAGTACTTC.

The V call is TRBV2, the J call TRBJ1-3; unclear D gene. The CDR3 runs to 15 residues. The germline V gene has CDR1 SNHLY and CDR2 FYNNEI. The V and J ends lost 7 bases and 0 bases respectively, with 13 bases between them. The CDR3 is CASMLSGHSGNTIYF. The CDR3 bases are TGTGCCAGCATGCTTTCAGGCCACTCTGGAAACACCATATATTTT.

The chain carries TRBV18 and TRBJ2-5, with a tentative D call TRBD2 (6 bases). V shed 3 bases and J shed 4 bases, with 12 bases lying between them. This CDR3 spans 14 amino acids. The germline V gene has CDR1 KGHSH and CDR2 LQKENI. The CDR3: CASSPDPGGETQYF. The CDR3 DNA follows: TGTGCCAGCTCACCGGACCCCGGGGGAGAGACCCAGTACTTC.

The table lists this clone with a count of one. The chain links TRBV7-9 to TRBJ2-7; maybe TRBD1 (6 bases). The CDR3 sequence is 15 residues long. From germline, CDR1 is SEHNR and CDR2 FQNEAQ (reference sequence). Trimming shortened V by 4 bases and J by 2 bases, and 15 bases separated the two germline ends. CDR3 in amino acids: CASSSYRVRAYEQYF. In DNA, the CDR3 is TGTGCCAGCAGCTCGTACAGGGTGAGGGCCTACGAGCAGTACTTC.

Comments on this clone: Germline and junction disagree at one end, which may indicate a read error. This chain links TRBV5-1 with TRBJ2-3, with D maybe TRBD1 (6 bases). The germline V gene encodes CDR1 SGHRS and CDR2 YFSETQ. The CDR3 is 15 amino acids. This CDR3 is CASSSLGSRTDTQFF. The CDR3 nucleotides are TGCGCCAGCAGCTCACTAGGGTCCAGGACAGATACGCAGTTTTTT.

The V call is TRBV29-1, the J call TRBJ1-2; 7 nucleotides line up with TRBD1. V was clipped by 7 bases and J by 2 bases; unmatched bases: 7. The CDR3 spans 13 residues. CDR1 and CDR2 (germline): SQVTM, ANQGSEA. The CDR3 here is CSGRDSPNYGYTF. The CDR3 region has the DNA TGCAGCGGACGGGACAGCCCCAACTATGGCTACACCTTC. Full variable domain (remainder filled in from reference TRBV29-1 and TRBJ1-2): SAVISQKPSRDICQRGTSLTIQCQVDSQVTMMFWYRQQPGQSLTLIATANQGSEATYESGFVIDKFPISRPNLTFSTLTVSNMSPEDSSIYLCSGRDSPNYGYTFGSGTRLTVV.

The chain uses TRBV7-2 and TRBJ1-5, with 9 bases aligning to TRBD1. J lost 7 bases, V lost 5 bases, and 3 bases had no gene match. The CDR3 extends over 13 amino acids. Germline CDR1 and CDR2: SGHTA and FQGNSA. This chain's CDR3 is CASSGDRGQPQHF. The CDR3 coding sequence is TGTGCCAGCAGCGGAGACAGGGGGCAGCCCCAGCATTTT.